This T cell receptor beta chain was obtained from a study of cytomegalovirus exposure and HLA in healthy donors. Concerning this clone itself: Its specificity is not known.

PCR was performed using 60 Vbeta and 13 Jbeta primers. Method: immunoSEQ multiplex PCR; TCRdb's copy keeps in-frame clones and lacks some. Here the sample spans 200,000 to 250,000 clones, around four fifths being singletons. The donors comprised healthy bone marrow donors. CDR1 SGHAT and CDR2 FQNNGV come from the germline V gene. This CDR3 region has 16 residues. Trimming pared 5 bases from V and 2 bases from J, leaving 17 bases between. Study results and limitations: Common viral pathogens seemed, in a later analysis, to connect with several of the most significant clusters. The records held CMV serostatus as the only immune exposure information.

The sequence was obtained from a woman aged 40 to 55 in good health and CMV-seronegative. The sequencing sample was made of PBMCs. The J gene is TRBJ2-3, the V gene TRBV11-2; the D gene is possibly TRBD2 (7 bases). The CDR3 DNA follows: TGTGCCAGCAGCCCTTGGGCGGGGGCGTACACAGATACGCAGTATTTT. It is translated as CASSPWAGAYTDTQYF. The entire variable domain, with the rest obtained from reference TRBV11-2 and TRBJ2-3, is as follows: EAGVAQSPRYKIIEKRQSVAFWCNPISGHATLYWYQQILGQGPKLLIQFQNNGVVDDSQLPKDRFSAERLKGVDSTLKIQPAKLEDSAVYLCASSPWAGAYTDTQYFGPGTRLTVL.